This T cell receptor beta chain was captured by sequencing in a study of shared clonotypes between healthy human individuals. The assay ran at deep level. Method: immunoSEQ multiplex PCR; TCRdb's copy keeps in-frame clones and lacks some. The table shows approximately 2.3 million clones, with more than 80% occurring only once. V was cut by 2 bases and J by 10 bases, with 9 bases left in between. Germline assignment: CDR1 DFQATT and CDR2 SNEGSKA (reference sequence). This CDR3 has 11 amino acids. This TCR was sampled from a young man in good health. Some clones in this sample may be carry-over from other donors' samples. The chain carries TRBV20-1 and TRBJ2-1; D unclear. The sequenced sample was naive CD4+ T cells from PBMCs. Subset noted: CD45RA+ positively selected. The CDR3 DNA reads TGCAGTGCTAGATATTGGGGAGAGCAGTTCTTC. Translated, it gives CSARYWGEQFF.